This TCR beta chain derives from a study of shared T cell receptors in the human thymus. Libraries were prepared by immunoSEQ multiplex PCR; TCRdb keeps only in-frame clonotypes and omits some of them. The data contain fewer than 700,000 clones, 70% to 90% of them singletons. The CDR3 covers 17 residues. Trimming removed 0 bases at V and 0 bases at J, with 14 bases between. Per germline, CDR1 SGHRS and CDR2 YFSETQ. These same data were also listed under a study on human thymus T cells. From that paper: Thymic and blood repertoires seemed to favor certain V and J genes.

This rearrangement joins TRBV5-1 to TRBJ2-3; D perhaps matches TRBD2 (6 bases). Sequencing input: thymocytes. The origin of this receptor is a boy under two years old with a congenital heart defect. CDR3 amino acids: CASSLGEEAPSTDTQYF. The CDR3, as DNA: TGCGCCAGCAGCTTGGGGGAGGAGGCCCCTAGCACAGATACGCAGTATTTT. Using reference TRBV5-1 and TRBJ2-3 for the parts outside the CDR3, the full variable domain is KAGVTQTPRYLIKTRGQQVTLSCSPISGHRSVSWYQQTPGQGLQFLFEYFSETQRNKGNFPGRFSGRQFSNSRSEMNVSTLELGDSALYLCASSLGEEAPSTDTQYFGPGTRLTVL.